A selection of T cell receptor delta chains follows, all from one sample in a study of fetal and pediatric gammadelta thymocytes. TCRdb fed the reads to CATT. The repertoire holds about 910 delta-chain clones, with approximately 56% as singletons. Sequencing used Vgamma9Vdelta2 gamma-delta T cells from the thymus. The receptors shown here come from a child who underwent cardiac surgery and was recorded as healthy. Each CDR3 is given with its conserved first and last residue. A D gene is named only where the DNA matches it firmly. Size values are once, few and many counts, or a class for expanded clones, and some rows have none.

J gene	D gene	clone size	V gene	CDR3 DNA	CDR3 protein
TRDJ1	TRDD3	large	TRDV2	TGTGCCTGTGACTCCTTACTGGGGGATACCTCCGATAAACTCATCTTT	CACDSLLGDTSDKLIF
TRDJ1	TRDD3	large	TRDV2	TGTGCCTGTGACACCGGTGTTACTGGGGGATATTACACCGATAAACTCATCTTT	CACDTGVTGGYYTDKLIF
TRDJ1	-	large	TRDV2	TGTGCCTGTGACACCGGTTCTGTGAATAGGGAAATTACCGATAAACTCATCTTT	CACDTGSVNREITDKLIF
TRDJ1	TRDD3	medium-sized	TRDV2	TGTGCCTGTGACACCGGTCTCTCTACTTTGATGGGGGATACGATTTACACCGATAAACTCATCTTT	CACDTGLSTLMGDTIYTDKLIF
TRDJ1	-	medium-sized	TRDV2	TGTGCCTGTGACACATCGAATGGGGACTTTCTGGCGGATAAACTCATCTTT	CACDTSNGDFLADKLIF
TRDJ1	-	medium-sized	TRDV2	TGTGCCTGTGACGGGCTACGTGGGGGCCCGTACACCGATAAACTCATCTTT	CACDGLRGGPYTDKLIF
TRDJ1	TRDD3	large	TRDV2	TGTGCCTGTGACCGGATCCGTTTTCCTAACGTGGGGATACAGAAGACCGATAAACTCATCTTT	CACDRIRFPNVGIQKTDKLIF
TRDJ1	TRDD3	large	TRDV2	TGTGCCTGTGACACCGGGCTCAGGCGGGCCCTCCCTACTGGGGGATACGGGGGCACCGATAAACTCATCTTT	CACDTGLRRALPTGGYGGTDKLIF
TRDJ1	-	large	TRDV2	TGTGCCTGTGACACCGGAGATACGGTTAACACCGATAAACTCATCTTT	CACDTGDTVNTDKLIF
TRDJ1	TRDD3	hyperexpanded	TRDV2	TGTGCCTGTGAGCCAGTAATTGTGGGGGACCAAAAGAACACCGATAAACTCATCTTT	CACEPVIVGDQKNTDKLIF
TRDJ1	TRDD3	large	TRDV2	TGTGCCTGTGACACGTATAGACTGGGGGACCGCACCGATAAACTCATCTTT	CACDTYRLGDRTDKLIF
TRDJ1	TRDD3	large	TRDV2	TGTGCCTGTGACCCACGCCTAGATCCCCCCAAAGGTGGGGGATACGCATGGGGCGATAAACTCATCTTT	CACDPRLDPPKGGGYAWGDKLIF
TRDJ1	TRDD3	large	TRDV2	TGTGCCTGTGACACCCTGCTTACAATGGGGGACCCTAGTTACACCGATAAACTCATCTTT	CACDTLLTMGDPSYTDKLIF
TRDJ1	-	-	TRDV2	TGTGCCTGTGAACCTACGCGTAACCCCGATAAACTCATCTTT	CACEPTRNPDKLIF
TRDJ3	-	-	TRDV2	TGTGCCTGTGACCCTGGATCGGGCTCCTGGGACACCCGACAGATGTTTTTC	CACDPGSGSWDTRQMFF
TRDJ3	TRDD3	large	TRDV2	TGTGCCTGTGACACCTCGAGTACTGGGGGATACGGCTCCTGGGACACCCGACAGATGTTTTTC	CACDTSSTGGYGSWDTRQMFF
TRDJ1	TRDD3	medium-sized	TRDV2	TGTGCCGGTATGGGGGATACGCGCGCCGATAAACTCATCTTT	CAGMGDTRADKLIF
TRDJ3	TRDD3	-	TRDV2	TGTGCCTGGGACACTGGACTTCCTACGTCGGATATGGGGGATACGTCCGAGCGAATAGCCTGGGACACCCGACAGATGTTTTTC	CAWDTGLPTSDMGDTSERIAWDTRQMFF
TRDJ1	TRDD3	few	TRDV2	TGTGCCTGTGACGGGGGTGTACTGGGGGATGGCCCTGATAAACTCATCTTT	CACDGGVLGDGPDKLIF
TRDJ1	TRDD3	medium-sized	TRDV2	TGTGCCTGTGACTCCCTGAATGTGGGGGGATACAAGGGGGAGCATAAACTCATCTTT	CACDSLNVGGYKGEHKLIF
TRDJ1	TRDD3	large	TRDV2	TGTGCCTGTGACTCCTTACTGGGGGATACGAAAGTCTCCGATAAACTCATCTTT	CACDSLLGDTKVSDKLIF
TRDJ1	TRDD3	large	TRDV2	TGTGCCTGTGACACCGCCGCTGGGGGATTCGAGTACACCGATAAACTCATCTTT	CACDTAAGGFEYTDKLIF
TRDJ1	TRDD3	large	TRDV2	TGTGCCTGTGACACCCCACCCTGGGGGGGCCAGCCTGATAAACTCATCTTT	CACDTPPWGGQPDKLIF
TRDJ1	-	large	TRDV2	TGTGCCTGTGACAACGTCCAGTACACCGATAAACTCATCTTT	CACDNVQYTDKLIF
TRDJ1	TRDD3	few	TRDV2	TGTGCCTGTGACGACCGGTGGGGGATAGCCCCGGGGGACACCGATAAACTCATCTTT	CACDDRWGIAPGDTDKLIF
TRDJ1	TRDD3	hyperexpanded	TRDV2	TGTGCCTGTGACACCGGACCCTTGCTGGGGGATGGTTTGTTCACCGATAAACTCATCTTT	CACDTGPLLGDGLFTDKLIF
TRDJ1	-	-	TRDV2	TGTGCCTGTGACGCCGGAGATACGGTTAACACTGATAAACTCATCTTT	CACDAGDTVNTDKLIF
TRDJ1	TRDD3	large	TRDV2	TGTGCCTGTGACCCTACTGGGGATAGAATCCACACCGATAAACTCATCTTT	CACDPTGDRIHTDKLIF
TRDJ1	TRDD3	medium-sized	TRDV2	TGTGCCTGTGACACCAAGCCAGGGAGGATACGAGGGGACGATAAACTCATCTTT	CACDTKPGRIRGDDKLIF
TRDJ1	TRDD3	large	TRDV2	TGTGCCTGTGACACCCCCGGTACTGGGGGATACGCCCCCGATAAACTCATCTTT	CACDTPGTGGYAPDKLIF
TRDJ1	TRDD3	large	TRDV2	TGTGCGATCGCTGGGGGATACGACGGGGAACTCATCTTT	CAIAGGYDGELIF
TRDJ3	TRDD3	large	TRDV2	TGTGCCTGTGACACCGCTGGGGGATACAGCTCCTGGGACACCCGACAGATGTTTTTC	CACDTAGGYSSWDTRQMFF
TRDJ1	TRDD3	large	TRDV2	TGTGCCTGTGACATCCGTTACACTGGGGGACCCCGTATCTACACCGATAAACTCATCTTT	CACDIRYTGGPRIYTDKLIF
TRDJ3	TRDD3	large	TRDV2	TGTGCCTGTGACACCAAAGGAGGTGGGGGATACTTCTGGGACACCCGACAGATGTTTTTC	CACDTKGGGGYFWDTRQMFF
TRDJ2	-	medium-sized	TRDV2	TGTGCCTGTGACACCTTACGGGAACCACTGGGCCCTACGACAGCACAACTCTTCTTT	CACDTLREPLGPTTAQLFF
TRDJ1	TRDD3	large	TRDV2	TGTGCCTGTGACTCCCGGTACTGGGGGATATACCCCGATAAACTCATCTTT	CACDSRYWGIYPDKLIF